This entry is about one T cell receptor (beta chain). Its antigen is still unknown. The sample contains more than one DNA sequence encoding this CDR3. The sample comes from a study of T cell responses to AZD1222 COVID-19 vaccine. CDR3 size: 13 residues. V lost 1 base to trimming and J lost 4 bases; unmatched junction nucleotides: 0. Germline V lookup: CDR1 SEHNR, CDR2 FQNEAQ (reference sequence). Study-level points and caveats: None of the repertoires were sampled until the peak T cell response had passed. A mostly white British donor set with more females was recruited, and clonal diversity was possibly underestimated. Targets within unmutated variant regions were reportedly found for nearly half of spike-specific TCRs.

Profiling relied on immunoSEQ multiplex PCR, and the TCRdb table lists in-frame clones only, not all of them. Found here are some 150,000 clones, approximately 90% of them singletons; the top ten hold around 5%. The V gene is TRBV7-9, the J gene TRBJ1-2; TRBD1 matches at 7 bases. The input for sequencing was peripheral blood, taken on day 0 of AZD1222 vaccination. The receptor comes from an adult in good health. The CDR3 is CASSLDRGYGYTF. The CDR3 bases are TGTGCCAGCAGCTTAGACAGGGGCTATGGCTACACCTTC.